This T cell receptor (beta chain) was documented in a study of blood T cell repertoires in COVID-19. Study as a whole: Samples taken during acute and convalescent COVID-19 were collected in the United States, Italy and Spain. T cells, B-cell-depleted T cells, or PBMCs provided the cDNA or gDNA that served as material.

This table comes from immunoSEQ multiplex PCR, and its TCRdb copy is limited to in-frame clones, with some not included. Here the sample spans under 200,000 clones, 80% to 85% being singletons. The CDR3 is 16 residues long. From germline, CDR1 is MGHRA and CDR2 YSYEKL. The V gene lost 1 base and the J gene lost 2 bases, with 15 bases spanning the gap. The clonotype was recovered from a woman aged 60-70 years who had recovered from COVID-19. The source material was PBMCs or T cells enriched from blood (not recorded which). The chain joins TRBV4-1 to TRBJ2-7; no clear D. As DNA, the CDR3 is TGCGCCAGCAGCCAAGTATTAACAGATCTTGCCTACGAGCAGTACTTC. Protein product: CASSQVLTDLAYEQYF.